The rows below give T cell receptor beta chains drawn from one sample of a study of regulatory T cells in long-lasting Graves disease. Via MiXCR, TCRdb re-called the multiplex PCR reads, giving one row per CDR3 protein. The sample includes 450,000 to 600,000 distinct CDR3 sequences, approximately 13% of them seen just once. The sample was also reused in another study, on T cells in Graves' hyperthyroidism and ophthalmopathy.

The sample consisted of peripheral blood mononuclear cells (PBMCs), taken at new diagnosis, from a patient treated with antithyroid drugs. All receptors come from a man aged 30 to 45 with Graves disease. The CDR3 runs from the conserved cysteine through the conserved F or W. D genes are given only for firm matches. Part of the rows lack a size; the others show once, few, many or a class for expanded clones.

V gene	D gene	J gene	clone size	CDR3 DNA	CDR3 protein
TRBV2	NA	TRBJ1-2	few	TGTGCCAGCATCGGGGATGCCTATGGCTACACCTTC	CASIGDAYGYTF
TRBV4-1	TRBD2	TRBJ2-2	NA	TGTGCCAGCAGCTTCTTTGGGACTAGCCCAACCGGGGAGCTGTTTTTT	CASSFFGTSPTGELFF
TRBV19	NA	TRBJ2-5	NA	TGTGCCAGTAGTATATGGGGGGAAGAGACCCAGTACTTC	CASSIWGEETQYF
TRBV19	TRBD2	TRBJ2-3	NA	TGTGCCAGTAGTATGGGACTAGCGGGGAAACGGGATACGCAGTATTTT	CASSMGLAGKRDTQYF
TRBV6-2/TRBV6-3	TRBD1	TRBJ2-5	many	TGTGCCAGCAGTTACTCGGACAGGCCAGAGACCCAGTACTTC	CASSYSDRPETQYF
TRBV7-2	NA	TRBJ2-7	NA	TGTGCCAGCAGGCCGGAGTGGGTCTACGAGCAGTACTTC	CASRPEWVYEQYF
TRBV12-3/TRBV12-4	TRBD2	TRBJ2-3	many	TGTGCCAGCAGTTTCCTACTAGCGGGAGGGCCTGACACAGATACGCAGTATTTT	CASSFLLAGGPDTDTQYF
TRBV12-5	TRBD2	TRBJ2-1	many	TGTGCTAGTGGTTTGGTAATATATCCCACTAGCGAACGGAATGAGCAGTTCTTC	CASGLVIYPTSERNEQFF
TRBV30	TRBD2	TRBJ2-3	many	TGTGCCTGGAGTCCAGGACTAGCGGGAAGCACAGATACGCAGTATTTT	CAWSPGLAGSTDTQYF
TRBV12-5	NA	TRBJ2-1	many	TGTGCTAGTGGATTGACAGGATCCTACAATGAGCAGTTCTTC	CASGLTGSYNEQFF
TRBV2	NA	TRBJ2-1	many	TGTGCCAGCAGTTGGCGCTCTCTTTACAATGAGCAGTTCTTC	CASSWRSLYNEQFF
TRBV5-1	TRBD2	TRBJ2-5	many	TGTGCCAGCAGCTTAGGACTAGCGGGAGGTCAAGAGACCCAGTACTTC	CASSLGLAGGQETQYF
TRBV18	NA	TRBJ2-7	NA	TGTGCCAGCTCACTTTTACCGGGACAGACAAAGGGGGGACTGTACTTC	CASSLLPGQTKGGLYF
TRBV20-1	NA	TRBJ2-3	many	TGCAGTGCTAGCACGTGGGACACAGATACGCAGTATTTT	CSASTWDTDTQYF
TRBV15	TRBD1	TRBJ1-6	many	TGTGCCACCAGCAGAGACCGACTCCGGGACAGCCTGAATTCACCCCTCCACTTT	CATSRDRLRDSLNSPLHF
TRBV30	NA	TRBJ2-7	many	TGTGCCTGGAGAAGCTACGAGCAGTACTTC	CAWRSYEQYF
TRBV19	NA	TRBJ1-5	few	TGTGCCAGTAGTATTCTGGCGACGTATAGCAATCAGCCCCAGCATTTT	CASSILATYSNQPQHF
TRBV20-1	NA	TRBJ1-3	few	TGCAGTGCTAGGACGGATGGAAACACCATATATTTT	CSARTDGNTIYF
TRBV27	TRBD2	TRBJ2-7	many	TGTGCCAGCAGTCTCGGACTAGCGGGCACCTACGAGCAGTACTTC	CASSLGLAGTYEQYF
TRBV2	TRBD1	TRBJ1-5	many	TGTGCCAGCAGCGGGGACAGGGGAAATCAGCCCCAGCATTTT	CASSGDRGNQPQHF
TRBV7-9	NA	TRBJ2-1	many	TGTGCCAGCAGCTTGACCGAGCTTGAGCAGTTCTTC	CASSLTELEQFF
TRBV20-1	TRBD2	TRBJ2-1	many	TGCAGTGCTCCCAACCGGGCTAGCGGGAGGGCTCGGAATGAGCAGTTCTTC	CSAPNRASGRARNEQFF
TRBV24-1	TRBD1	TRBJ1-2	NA	TGTGCCACCAGTACAGGGGGCAATGGCTACACCTTC	CATSTGGNGYTF
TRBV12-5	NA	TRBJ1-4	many	TGTGCTAGTGGTCTAACAGACAGGCTCATGGGAAAACTGTTTTTT	CASGLTDRLMGKLFF
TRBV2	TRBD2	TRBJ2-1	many	TGTGCCAGCAGTGAAGGGGGACTAGCGTACAATGAGCAGTTCTTC	CASSEGGLAYNEQFF
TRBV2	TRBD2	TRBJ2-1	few	TGTGCCAGCAAGCTAGCGGGAGACGTAGACAATGAGCAGTTCTTC	CASKLAGDVDNEQFF
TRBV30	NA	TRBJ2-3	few	TGTGCCTGGAGTGATCGCGGGAACACAGATACGCAGTATTTT	CAWSDRGNTDTQYF
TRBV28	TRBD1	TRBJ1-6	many	TGTGCCACCTCACTGGGACAGGGGGGTTCACCCCTCCACTTT	CATSLGQGGSPLHF
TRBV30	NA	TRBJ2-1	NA	TGTGCCTGGAGTGTACATAGTTACAATGAGCAGTTCTTC	CAWSVHSYNEQFF
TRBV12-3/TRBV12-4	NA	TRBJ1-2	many	TGTGCCAGCAGCCCGCCCAGGGTCGGTAGCTATGGCTACACCTTC	CASSPPRVGSYGYTF
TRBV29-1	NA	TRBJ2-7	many	TGCAGCGTTGAAGATGGATTCAGAGTGCAGTACTTC	CSVEDGFRVQYF
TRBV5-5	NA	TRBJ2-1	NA	TGTGCCAGCAGCGGCCTGGGGGGTTTTCAGGTTCGAGAGCAGTTCTTC	CASSGLGGFQVREQFF
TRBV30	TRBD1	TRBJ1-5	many	TGTGCCTGGGAACAGGGGGCAGGTGGCAATCAGCCCCAGCATTTT	CAWEQGAGGNQPQHF
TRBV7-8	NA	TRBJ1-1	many	TGTGCCAGCAGCTTAAGGGTACAGGGCACCACTGAAGCTTTCTTT	CASSLRVQGTTEAFF
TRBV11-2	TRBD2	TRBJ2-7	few	TGTGCCAGCAGCTTAGTGGGGGCAGGGGGGAATTTAGCGGGAGTCTTCTACGAGCAGTACTTC	CASSLVGAGGNLAGVFYEQYF
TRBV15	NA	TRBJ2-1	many	TGTGCCACCAGCCCCCACGGGACTGTCTCCTACAATGAGCAGTTCTTC	CATSPHGTVSYNEQFF
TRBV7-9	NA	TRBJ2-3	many	TGTGCCAGCAGGCCCGGGATAAAGACTCGCTACACAGATACGCAGTATTTT	CASRPGIKTRYTDTQYF
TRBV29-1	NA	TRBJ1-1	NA	TGCAGCGCTGGGGAGGGGAGGGCTTTCTTT	CSAGEGRAFF
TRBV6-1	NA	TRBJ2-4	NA	TGTGCCAGCAGGGAAGAGGGGGCCAAAAACATTCAGTACTTC	CASREEGAKNIQYF
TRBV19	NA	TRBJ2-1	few	TGTGCCAGTAGCAAGGAGGGGTTACAGGGTGAGCAGTTCTTC	CASSKEGLQGEQFF
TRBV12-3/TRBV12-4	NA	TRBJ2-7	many	TGTGCCAGCACCGATTTAGCGAGAAACTACGAGCAGTACTTC	CASTDLARNYEQYF
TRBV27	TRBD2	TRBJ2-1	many	TGTGCCAGCACCCCTGGATGGGGGGACCCGGGAGGGCGCGGCAATGAGCAGTTCTTC	CASTPGWGDPGGRGNEQFF